This T cell receptor (beta chain) was sequenced in a study of T cell changes during pregnancy in multiple sclerosis. CDR1 and CDR2 from the germline V gene are SQVTM and ANQGSEA. The CDR3 consists of 13 residues. The V and J ends lost 3 bases and 4 bases respectively, with 12 bases between them. The table came from immunoSEQ multiplex PCR; TCRdb's copy has only in-frame clones and leaves some out. The sample comprises 72,000 or so clones, roughly 93% of which are singletons, and approximately 2.4% rests with the top ten. This clonotype was obtained from a female donor with multiple sclerosis, enrolled in a pregnancy study. The chain carries TRBV29-1 and TRBJ1-1, with no clear D. The sample here was peripheral blood, taken in the second trimester of pregnancy. In DNA form, the CDR3 reads TGCAGCGTTGACGACCGGGAGGGCACTGAAGCTTTCTTT. Residues: CSVDDREGTEAFF.